Sequencing of this T cell receptor beta chain was carried out in a study of CXCR3-negative and CXCR3-positive naive CD8 T cells. Study context: Sequencing gave about 150 million TRB reads overall, about 1.5 +/- 0.3 million per library.

To note about this clonotype: Its specificity is unknown.

Libraries were UMI-labeled 5' RACE TRB cDNA. Following a re-call of the 5' RACE reads, TCRdb has one entry per CDR3 protein and lacks DNA. The sample has about 120,000 distinct CDR3 sequences. Overall study findings and caveats: TRB CDR3 hydrophobicity was greater in CXCR3-positive naive cells than in CXCR3-negative naive cells.

This sequence was found in a human donor in good health. Some clones in this sample may be carry-over from other donors' samples. Sequencing was performed on naive CXCR3+ CD8+ T cells from blood. Subset: CD45RO-CCR7+CD27+CD95- naive CD8+ T cells expressing CXCR3 (TNR3+).

CDR3: CASSQTQTGELFF. The rearrangement joins TRBV7-2 to TRBJ2-2. CDR1 and CDR2 from the germline V gene are SGHTA and FQGNSA. The CDR3 totals 13 residues.